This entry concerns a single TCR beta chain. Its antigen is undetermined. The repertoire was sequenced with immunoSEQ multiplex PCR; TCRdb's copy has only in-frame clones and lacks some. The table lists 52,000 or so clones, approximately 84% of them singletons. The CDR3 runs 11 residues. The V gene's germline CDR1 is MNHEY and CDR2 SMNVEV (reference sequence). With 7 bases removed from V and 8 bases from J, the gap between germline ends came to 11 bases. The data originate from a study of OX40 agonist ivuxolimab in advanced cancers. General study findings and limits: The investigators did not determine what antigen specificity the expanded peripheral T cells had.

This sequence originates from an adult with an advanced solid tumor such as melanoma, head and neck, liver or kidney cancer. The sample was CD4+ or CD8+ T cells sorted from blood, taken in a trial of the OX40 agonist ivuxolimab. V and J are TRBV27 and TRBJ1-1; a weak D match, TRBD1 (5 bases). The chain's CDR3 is CASTGEAEAFF. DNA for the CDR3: TGTGCCAGCACGGGGGAGGCGGAAGCTTTCTTT.